This paragraph covers one T cell receptor beta chain sequence. Its antigen is as yet unknown. From germline, CDR1 is SGDLS and CDR2 YYNGEE. The CDR3 runs 16 residues. Trimming pared 4 bases from V and 3 bases from J, leaving 16 bases between. This specimen belongs to a study of T cell responses to AZD1222 COVID-19 vaccine. Whole-study findings and limits: A reported finding is that nearly half of spike-specific TCRs target unmutated variant regions. Females made up more of the donors, who were largely white British, and clonal diversity may have come out too low. When two AZD1222 doses had been given, Spike-specific TCR breadth and depth rose. In all cases, repertoires were sampled only after the peak T cell response.

Profiled with immunoSEQ multiplex PCR; TCRdb holds only in-frame clones, not every one. The repertoire has 130,000 to 150,000 clones, approximately 91% of them found once; the top ten carry under 7%. The chain recombines TRBV9 with TRBJ2-2, with a tentative D call TRBD2 (5 bases). This receptor was obtained from an adult who received the MenACWY meningococcal vaccine as a control. This specimen consisted of peripheral blood, obtained 28 days after the second dose of the MenACWY control vaccine. For the CDR3, the DNA is TGTGCCAGCAGCCCGAGGGTGAGGGTCGACACCGGGGAGCTGTTTTTT. This gives the protein CASSPRVRVDTGELFF.